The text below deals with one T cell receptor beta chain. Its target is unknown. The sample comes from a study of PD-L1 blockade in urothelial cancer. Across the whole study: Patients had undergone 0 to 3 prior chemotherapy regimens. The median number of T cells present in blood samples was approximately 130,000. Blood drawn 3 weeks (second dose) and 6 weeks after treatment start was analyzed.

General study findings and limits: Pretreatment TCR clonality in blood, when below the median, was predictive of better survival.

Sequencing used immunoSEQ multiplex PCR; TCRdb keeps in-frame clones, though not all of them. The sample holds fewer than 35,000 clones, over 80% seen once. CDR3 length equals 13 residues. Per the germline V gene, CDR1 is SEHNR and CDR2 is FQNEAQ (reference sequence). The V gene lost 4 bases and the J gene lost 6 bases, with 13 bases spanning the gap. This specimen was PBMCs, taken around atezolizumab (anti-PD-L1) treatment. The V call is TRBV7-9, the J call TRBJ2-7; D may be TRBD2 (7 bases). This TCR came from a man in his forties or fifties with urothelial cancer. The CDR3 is CASSSSGGPEQYV. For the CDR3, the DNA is TGTGCCAGCAGCTCCTCGGGGGGCCCCGAGCAGTACGTC.